This TCR beta chain came from a study of T cells in tuberculosis. Turning to the study itself: CD1B tetramers identified T cells specific for mycobacterial lipid GMM.

Germline V gene data show CDR1 as MDHEN and CDR2 as SYDVKM. The CDR3 extends over 15 amino acids. The V gene lost 5 bases and the J gene lost 0 bases, with 14 bases spanning the gap. Produced via immunoSEQ multiplex PCR; TCRdb's table is partial and in-frame only. The table shows 30,000 to 40,000 clones, with roughly 93% occurring only once. Time point given: new active TB diagnosis, blood taken before or within 7 days of starting treatment. Study conclusions and caveats: The TCR-beta difference was not significant; alpha differences partly reflected length. Active tuberculosis alpha repertoires lay closer to GMM-specific TCRs than controls'.

A remark on this clone: Its antigen remains unidentified.

Sequences were derived from PBMCs, sampled at tuberculosis diagnosis. The chain is built from TRBV28 and TRBJ2-7; a possible D gene is TRBD2 (6 bases). This receptor was taken from an adult with tuberculosis. Here the CDR3 DNA reads TGTGCCAGCAGTCACTCTCTAGCGTCCTCCTACGAGCAGTACTTC. It translates to CASSHSLASSYEQYF.